This is a list of T cell receptor beta chains from one sample in a study of regulatory T cells in long-lasting Graves disease. TCRdb passed the multiplex PCR reads through MiXCR, listing each CDR3 protein once. The sample lists about 460,000 distinct CDR3 sequences; around a fifth were seen once. The specimen comprised peripheral blood mononuclear cells (PBMCs), sampled when the disease was refractory, from a patient treated with antithyroid drugs. The receptors here all came from a female donor with Graves disease. The CDR3 runs from the conserved cysteine through the conserved F or W. The order of the fields is CDR3 protein, CDR3 DNA, D gene, J gene, clone size, V gene. A D gene is named only where the DNA matches it firmly. Part of the rows lack a size; the others show once, few, many or a class for expanded clones.

CDR3aa: CASSVTRGGGEKLFF
CDR3nt: TGCGCCAGCAGCGTTACGAGGGGCGGGGGTGAAAAACTGTTTTTT
d_gene: -
j_gene: TRBJ1-4
abundance: -
v_gene: TRBV5-1

CDR3aa: CASSSRITKNIQYF
CDR3nt: TGTGCCAGCAGCTCTAGAATTACCAAAAACATTCAGTACTTC
d_gene: -
j_gene: TRBJ2-4
abundance: few
v_gene: TRBV7-3

CDR3aa: CASSEGHRSPNNQPQHF
CDR3nt: TGTGCCAGCAGTGAGGGACATAGATCTCCTAACAATCAGCCCCAGCATTTT
d_gene: -
j_gene: TRBJ1-5
abundance: many
v_gene: TRBV2

CDR3aa: CAISESNRFTEAFF
CDR3nt: TGTGCCATCAGTGAGTCGAACAGATTCACTGAAGCTTTCTTT
d_gene: -
j_gene: TRBJ1-1
abundance: -
v_gene: TRBV10-3

CDR3aa: CASTSGGNQPQHF
CDR3nt: TGTGCCAGCACATCAGGGGGCAATCAGCCCCAGCATTTT
d_gene: -
j_gene: TRBJ1-5
abundance: many
v_gene: TRBV12-3/TRBV12-4

CDR3aa: CASSFPTDTQETQYF
CDR3nt: TGTGCCAGCAGTTTCCCGACAGATACTCAAGAGACCCAGTACTTC
d_gene: -
j_gene: TRBJ2-5
abundance: many
v_gene: TRBV28

CDR3aa: CASSYSTAHSSWNTEAFF
CDR3nt: TGTGCCAGCAGTTACTCGACTGCCCACTCATCCTGGAACACTGAAGCTTTCTTT
d_gene: -
j_gene: TRBJ1-1
abundance: many
v_gene: TRBV6-2/TRBV6-3

CDR3aa: CASSIVADTQYF
CDR3nt: TGTGCCAGCAGTATAGTAGCAGATACGCAGTATTTT
d_gene: -
j_gene: TRBJ2-3
abundance: few
v_gene: TRBV6-1

CDR3aa: CASTPGYGYTF
CDR3nt: TGTGCCAGCACCCCAGGCTATGGCTACACCTTC
d_gene: -
j_gene: TRBJ1-2
abundance: -
v_gene: TRBV6-1

CDR3aa: CASALVSTGELFF
CDR3nt: TGTGCCAGCGCACTAGTCAGCACCGGGGAGCTGTTTTTT
d_gene: -
j_gene: TRBJ2-2
abundance: -
v_gene: TRBV6-1

CDR3aa: CAIPGPGQGGGYTF
CDR3nt: TGTGCCATCCCGGGCCCGGGGCAGGGGGGAGGCTACACCTTC
d_gene: TRBD1
j_gene: TRBJ1-2
abundance: -
v_gene: TRBV28

CDR3aa: CASSLSATANYGYTF
CDR3nt: TGTGCCAGCAGCTTGTCTGCGACGGCTAACTATGGCTACACCTTC
d_gene: -
j_gene: TRBJ1-2
abundance: -
v_gene: TRBV5-5

CDR3aa: CASSPRDRKNYGYTF
CDR3nt: TGTGCCAGCAGTCCCCGGGACCGAAAAAACTATGGCTACACCTTC
d_gene: -
j_gene: TRBJ1-2
abundance: many
v_gene: TRBV6-1

CDR3aa: CASSLGQGAVEEQYF
CDR3nt: TGCGCCAGCAGCTTGGGACAGGGGGCGGTCGAGGAGCAGTACTTC
d_gene: TRBD1
j_gene: TRBJ2-7
abundance: few
v_gene: TRBV5-1

CDR3aa: CSARGRANEKLFF
CDR3nt: TGCAGTGCTAGAGGAAGGGCTAATGAAAAACTGTTTTTT
d_gene: -
j_gene: TRBJ1-4
abundance: few
v_gene: TRBV20-1